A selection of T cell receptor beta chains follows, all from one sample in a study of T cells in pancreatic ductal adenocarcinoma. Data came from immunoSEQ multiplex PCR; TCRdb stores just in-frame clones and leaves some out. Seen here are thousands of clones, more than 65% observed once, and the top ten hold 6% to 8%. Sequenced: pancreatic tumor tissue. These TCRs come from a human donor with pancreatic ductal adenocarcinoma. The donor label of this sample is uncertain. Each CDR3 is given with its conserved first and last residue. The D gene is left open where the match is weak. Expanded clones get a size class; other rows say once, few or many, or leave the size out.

TGTGCCAGCACCCCCGAGGGGACAGGGGGCGCGGGTGGCTACACCTTC	CASTPEGTGGAGGYTF	TRBV2	TRBJ1-2	NA	TRBD1
TGTGCCACCAGCAGAGCGGGGACAGGAGGTTCCTACGAGCAGTACTTC	CATSRAGTGGSYEQYF	TRBV15	TRBJ2-7	NA	TRBD1
TGTGCCAGCAGCTTAGAGCCGGGGACTAGCGGGACCAATGAGCAGTTCTTC	CASSLEPGTSGTNEQFF	TRBV11-3	TRBJ2-1	few	TRBD2
TGTGCCAGCAGTTACTCCTTCTGGGGGGACACTGAAGCTTTCTTT	CASSYSFWGDTEAFF	TRBV6-5	TRBJ1-1	few	NA
TGTGCCAGCAGCTTAGGAACAGGCCAGAGCTCCTACAATGAGCAGTTCTTC	CASSLGTGQSSYNEQFF	TRBV7-9	TRBJ2-1	NA	NA
TGTGCCAGCAGCTTCGGTCAGGGAACTTTGAACACTGAAGCTTTCTTT	CASSFGQGTLNTEAFF	TRBV7-8	TRBJ1-1	few	NA
TGTGCCAGCAGCAAAGCGCTAACTAGCGGGAGTCAAGAAATCACAGATACGCAGTATTTT	CASSKALTSGSQEITDTQYF	TRBV21-1	TRBJ2-3	NA	NA
TGTGCCTGGAGTGTACTGGGACAGGGGGCGAACTATGGCTACACCTTC	CAWSVLGQGANYGYTF	TRBV30	TRBJ1-2	once	TRBD1
TGCGCCAGCTCGGGGGGCGGGAAATCTGACTATGGCTACACCTTC	CASSGGGKSDYGYTF	TRBV10-2	TRBJ1-2	NA	NA
TGTGCCAGCAGCTTGGAGGGAGGGGTGGGAGCTGAAGCTTTCTTT	CASSLEGGVGAEAFF	TRBV7-8	TRBJ1-1	NA	NA
TGCGCCAGCAGCCAAGATCTGGGACGAGGGCGACTCTTCTATGGCTACACCTTC	CASSQDLGRGRLFYGYTF	TRBV4-3	TRBJ1-2	medium-sized	NA
TGTGCTAGTGGTTCCCGCCGGACAGGGGGCGCCAGGACTGAAGCTTTCTTT	CASGSRRTGGARTEAFF	TRBV12-5	TRBJ1-1	NA	TRBD1
TGCGCCAGCAGCTTGTTGATCAGCGGGACAGGGGGAAGGGATACTGAAGCTTTCTTT	CASSLLISGTGGRDTEAFF	TRBV5-1	TRBJ1-1	NA	TRBD1
TGCAGCGTTGAAGACAGCCACGAGCAGTACTTC	CSVEDSHEQYF	TRBV29-1	TRBJ2-7	NA	NA
TGTGCCAGTAGTCTACAGGGTAGCGACTATGGCTACACCTTC	CASSLQGSDYGYTF	TRBV19	TRBJ1-2	NA	NA
TGTGCCAGCAGCGTAGCTCTGGGACAGGATGAAAAACTGTTTTTT	CASSVALGQDEKLFF	TRBV9	TRBJ1-4	NA	TRBD1
TGTGCCAGCAGCTCACTAAGCAGGGGGCGCAACCAAGAGACCCAGTACTTC	CASSSLSRGRNQETQYF	TRBV5-5	TRBJ2-5	NA	TRBD1
TGTGCCAGCCGGGACAGGGGAAACGAGCAGTACTTC	CASRDRGNEQYF	TRBV2	TRBJ2-7	NA	TRBD1
TGTGCCAGCAGAATGCAGAGCACAGATACGCAGTATTTT	CASRMQSTDTQYF	TRBV27	TRBJ2-3	NA	NA
TGTGCCTGGAGTCCCCCTCTGGGACAAATCACTGAAGCTTTCTTT	CAWSPPLGQITEAFF	TRBV30	TRBJ1-1	NA	NA
TGCGCCAGCATCGGACAAGCCCAAGAGACCCAGTACTTC	CASIGQAQETQYF	TRBV5-1	TRBJ2-5	NA	NA
TGTGCCAGCAGTTACTCGCAGGGTCGCAGAAAACACAGCCAGTTCTTC	CASSYSQGRRKHSQFF	TRBV6-5	TRBJ2-1	NA	NA
TGTGCCAGCAGTTACTCCGGGAGTTCCTACGAGCAGTGCTTC	CASSYSGSSYEQCF	TRBV6-5	TRBJ2-7	NA	NA
TGTGCCAGCAGTCCGAGGGGGCACAATCAGCCCCAGCATTTT	CASSPRGHNQPQHF	TRBV28	TRBJ1-5	NA	TRBD1
TGTGCCAGCAGTTACACAGGGTCCTACGAGCAGTACTTC	CASSYTGSYEQYF	TRBV6-5	TRBJ2-7	NA	NA
TGTGCCAGCAGCTTAGATGGACAGGGGTGGTCCTACAATGAGCAGTTCTTC	CASSLDGQGWSYNEQFF	TRBV11-2	TRBJ2-1	NA	TRBD1
TGTGCCAGCAGTTTCCGACAGGGGGCTTCCCTTATCTATGGCTACACCTTC	CASSFRQGASLIYGYTF	TRBV27	TRBJ1-2	NA	TRBD1
TGTGCCAGCAGCTTGGAAACCGGGACAGGGGTGGTGAGGTCCTACAATGAGCAGTTCTTC	CASSLETGTGVVRSYNEQFF	TRBV5-5	TRBJ2-1	NA	TRBD1
TGTGCCTGGAGGGACCCGAGGGCCATCTACGAGCAGTACTTC	CAWRDPRAIYEQYF	TRBV30	TRBJ2-7	once	NA
TGTGCCAGCAGTTCGAGTAGCCTGGGGAATGAGCAGTTCTTC	CASSSSSLGNEQFF	TRBV27	TRBJ2-1	NA	NA
TGTGCCAGCAGCTTAGCGGAGACAGGGATCGTCTTC	CASSLAETGIVF	TRBV11-2	TRBJ2-7	NA	TRBD1
TGTGCCAGCAGTGAACCGGGACAGGGGCACGAAAAACTGTTTTTT	CASSEPGQGHEKLFF	TRBV25-1	TRBJ1-4	NA	TRBD1
TGTGCCAGCAGCGTAGGACTAGCGGGAAACAATGAGCAGTTCTTC	CASSVGLAGNNEQFF	TRBV9	TRBJ2-1	NA	TRBD2
TGCAGCGTTGAAGATCTCAGGGGGGCGAGAGCTTTCTTT	CSVEDLRGARAFF	TRBV29-1	TRBJ1-1	NA	TRBD1
TGTGCCAGCAGTGAAGCGAGGCTCTCCTACGAGCAGTACTTC	CASSEARLSYEQYF	TRBV2	TRBJ2-7	once	NA
TGTGCCAGCAGTGGACCCCGGGACAGGGGGCGTTTTAACACTGAAGCTTTCTTT	CASSGPRDRGRFNTEAFF	TRBV11-2	TRBJ1-1	NA	TRBD1
TGCGCCAGCAGCTTGCTTGGGACTAGCGGGGGGCCATACAATGAGCAGTTCTTC	CASSLLGTSGGPYNEQFF	TRBV5-1	TRBJ2-1	NA	TRBD2
TGTGCCAGTGGGAGCGGGACTAGCGGGAGAACATACAATGAGCAGTTCTTC	CASGSGTSGRTYNEQFF	TRBV28	TRBJ2-1	NA	TRBD2